What follows describes a single TCR beta chain. Its antigen remains unknown. The length of the CDR3 is 13 residues. V was trimmed by 3 bases and J by 4 bases, leaving 10 bases between them. Germline V lookup: CDR1 DFQATT, CDR2 SNEGSKA (reference sequence). The time point was: blood at routine non-recurrence follow-up after resection. Tumor, nontumor lung or frozen PBMC supplied whole RNA that was sequenced unsorted. These data are taken from a study of spatial heterogeneity in lung cancer. General study points: In blood, ubiquitous expanded tumor TCRs appeared more at resection than follow-up.

TCR cDNA molecules were tagged individually, and each one carried a unique molecular identifier. From the 5' RACE reads, TCRdb called clonotypes with MiXCR, one entry per CDR3 protein. The table has 85,000 to 100,000 distinct CDR3 sequences, roughly a fifth seen once; the top ten hold just over 20%. This clonotype originated in a male donor with early-stage non-small cell lung cancer. The material was PBMCs, obtained at follow-up. The chain combines TRBV20-1 with TRBJ2-1; D gene uncertain. CDR3 in amino acids: CSASGQPYNEQFF. The CDR3, as DNA: TGCAGTGCTAGCGGGCAGCCTTACAATGAGCAGTTCTTC.